This is a list of T cell receptor beta chains from one sample in a study of molecular identifiers for immune sequencing clone quantification. Each CDR3 protein gets one entry after TCRdb re-called the PCR reads with MiXCR. The sample has about 640,000 distinct CDR3 sequences; about 20% are singletons. The sequenced sample was naive CD8+ T cells from blood, with Jurkat cell RNA spiked in. All receptors come from a human donor in good health. Some libraries in this study had Jurkat cell RNA spiked in. The CDR3 runs from the conserved cysteine through the conserved F or W. A D gene is named only where the DNA matches it firmly. Not every row has a clone size; where given, it reads once, few, many or a size class.

j_call,v_call,clone_size,d_call,cdr3_aa,cdr3_nt
TRBJ1-5,TRBV15,few,.,CATSRDVGISNQPQHF,TGTGCCACCAGCAGAGATGTGGGAATTAGCAATCAGCCCCAGCATTTT
TRBJ2-7,TRBV29-1,many,.,CSVVLWTYEQYF,TGCAGCGTTGTCCTGTGGACCTACGAGCAGTACTTC
TRBJ2-3,TRBV4-3,many,.,CASSQDWGTPQYF,TGCGCCAGCAGCCAAGATTGGGGTACCCCGCAGTATTTT
TRBJ2-5,TRBV24-1,many,.,CATSDGGVQETQYF,TGTGCCACCAGTGACGGGGGAGTCCAAGAGACCCAGTACTTC
TRBJ1-3,TRBV6-5,many,.,CASRPGQLSSGNTIYF,TGTGCCAGCAGACCTGGACAGTTGAGCTCTGGAAACACCATATATTTT
TRBJ1-1,TRBV5-1,many,.,CASSLERGNTEAFF,TGCGCCAGCAGCTTGGAAAGGGGCAACACTGAAGCTTTCTTT
TRBJ1-1,TRBV5-8,many,.,CASTLMGVSYTEAFF,TGTGCCAGCACCCTTATGGGGGTTTCGTACACTGAAGCTTTCTTT
TRBJ2-7,TRBV4-3,many,TRBD2,CASSQSRGYSYEQYF,TGCGCCAGCAGCCAATCGCGGGGGTATTCCTACGAGCAGTACTTC
TRBJ1-3,TRBV5-6,.,.,CASSFGSGNTIYF,TGTGCCAGCAGCTTTGGGTCCGGAAACACCATATATTTT
TRBJ1-1,TRBV7-9,many,TRBD1,CASSPRDRGWDTEAFF,TGTGCCAGCAGCCCACGGGACAGGGGATGGGACACTGAAGCTTTCTTT
TRBJ2-7,TRBV27,many,TRBD2,CASRVAGGPFSQYEQYF,TGTGCCAGCCGGGTAGCGGGAGGGCCCTTTTCCCAGTACGAGCAGTACTTC
TRBJ1-1,TRBV4-1,many,TRBD1,CASSHGDSATLWDTEAFF,TGCGCCAGCAGCCATGGGGACAGTGCAACCCTCTGGGACACTGAAGCTTTCTTT
TRBJ2-3,TRBV9,many,.,CASSAGQRTDTQYF,TGTGCCAGCAGCGCCGGACAGCGCACAGATACGCAGTATTTT
TRBJ2-3,TRBV7-9,many,.,CASSFFPLRVGTDTQYF,TGTGCCAGCAGCTTTTTCCCCCTACGGGTTGGCACAGATACGCAGTATTTT
TRBJ2-5,TRBV5-4,many,TRBD2,CASSSLAGGPQETQYF,TGTGCCAGCAGTAGTCTAGCGGGGGGGCCCCAAGAGACCCAGTACTTC
TRBJ2-1,TRBV29-1,many,.,CSVVRVGGLGEQFF,TGCAGCGTTGTGAGGGTGGGGGGGCTTGGTGAGCAGTTCTTC
TRBJ1-4,TRBV27,.,.,CASAISSGGGWLFF,TGTGCCAGCGCCATTTCTTCGGGGGGAGGGTGGTTGTTTTTT
TRBJ2-3,TRBV12-3/TRBV12-4,many,TRBD2,CASSPDRGEGNSTDTQYF,TGTGCCAGCAGTCCCGATCGGGGGGAGGGTAACAGCACAGATACGCAGTATTTT
TRBJ1-1,TRBV7-9,.,.,CASSLPTGWGTEAFF,TGTGCCAGCAGCTTGCCTACAGGGTGGGGCACTGAAGCTTTCTTT
TRBJ1-2,TRBV7-2,.,TRBD1,CASGFDRGNYGYTF,TGTGCCAGCGGCTTCGACAGGGGTAACTATGGCTACACCTTC
TRBJ2-1,TRBV19,few,.,CASSIGMRSQYNEQFF,TGTGCCAGTAGTATAGGAATGAGGAGCCAGTACAATGAGCAGTTCTTC
TRBJ2-7,TRBV28,many,TRBD2,CASSLATSGYEQYF,TGCGCCAGCAGCTTGGCGACTAGCGGCTACGAGCAGTACTTC
TRBJ2-3,TRBV19,many,TRBD2,CASASGSDTQYF,TGTGCCAGCGCTAGCGGGAGTGATACGCAGTATTTT
TRBJ1-5,TRBV19,.,.,CASSTSDKGQPQHF,TGTGCCAGTAGTACTTCGGACAAGGGCCAGCCCCAGCATTTT
TRBJ2-1,TRBV12-3/TRBV12-4,.,TRBD2,CASGLGSGGYNEQFF,TGTGCCAGCGGTTTAGGTAGCGGGGGGTACAATGAGCAGTTCTTC
TRBJ2-3,TRBV24-1,many,TRBD1,CATSDEQGGSSTDTQYF,TGTGCCACCAGTGATGAGCAAGGGGGCTCTAGCACAGATACGCAGTATTTT
TRBJ2-7,TRBV7-3,many,TRBD2,CASSQGLAGVNEQYF,TGTGCCAGCAGCCAAGGACTAGCGGGAGTGAACGAGCAGTACTTC
TRBJ2-2,TRBV29-1,many,.,CSVRSAGELFF,TGCAGCGTTAGGAGCGCCGGGGAGCTGTTTTTT
TRBJ1-5,TRBV6-5,few,.,CASSYGPGNQPQHF,TGTGCCAGCAGTTACGGTCCCGGGAATCAGCCCCAGCATTTT
TRBJ2-3,TRBV9,many,.,CASSVGMDTQYF,TGTGCCAGCAGCGTAGGTATGGATACGCAGTATTTT
TRBJ1-1,TRBV18,many,.,CASSPGGRLNTEAFF,TGTGCCAGCTCACCAGGAGGCAGGCTGAACACTGAAGCTTTCTTT
TRBJ1-1,TRBV24-1,many,.,CATSEPPWTEAFF,TGTGCCACCAGTGAACCCCCTTGGACTGAAGCTTTCTTT
TRBJ2-2,TRBV13,.,TRBD1,CASSLEQGKDTGELLF,TGTGCCAGCAGCTTAGAACAGGGGAAGGACACCGGGGAGCTGCTTTTT
TRBJ2-1,TRBV7-9,many,TRBD1,CASSSRDRGDHEQFF,TGTGCCAGCAGCTCACGGGACAGGGGGGATCATGAGCAGTTCTTC
TRBJ2-3,TRBV7-9,many,.,CASSPSRDTYTDTQYF,TGTGCCAGCAGCCCCTCCCGGGACACCTACACAGATACGCAGTATTTT
TRBJ2-2,TRBV4-3,many,.,CASSQESSDYNTGELFF,TGCGCCAGCAGCCAAGAATCATCTGACTACAACACCGGGGAGCTGTTTTTT
TRBJ2-1,TRBV27,.,TRBD1,CASSETGASNEQFF,TGTGCCAGCAGTGAGACAGGGGCAAGCAATGAGCAGTTCTTC
TRBJ1-6,TRBV2,many,.,CASSDRPLHF,TGTGCCAGCAGTGACCGGCCCCTCCACTTT
TRBJ2-1,TRBV4-1,many,.,CASSQFWQGSYNEQFF,TGCGCCAGCAGCCAATTCTGGCAGGGATCCTACAATGAGCAGTTCTTC
TRBJ2-7,TRBV18,.,.,CASSPLEWEVNYEQYF,TGTGCCAGCTCACCTCTCGAGTGGGAGGTAAACTACGAGCAGTACTTC
TRBJ2-7,TRBV5-1,once,.,CASGLEPAYEQYF,TGCGCCAGCGGCTTGGAGCCAGCCTACGAGCAGTACTTC
TRBJ2-3,TRBV9,many,TRBD2,CASSELADSTDTQYF,TGTGCCAGCAGCGAACTAGCGGATAGCACAGATACGCAGTATTTT
TRBJ2-7,TRBV19,many,TRBD1,CASSIGTGNTYEQYF,TGTGCCAGTAGTATAGGGACAGGGAATACCTACGAGCAGTACTTC
TRBJ1-5,TRBV7-2,many,.,CASSLDHGAHQPQHF,TGTGCCAGCAGCTTAGACCATGGGGCCCACCAGCCCCAGCATTTT
TRBJ2-7,TRBV11-2,.,TRBD2,CANSLDESASGIDEQYF,TGTGCCAACAGCTTAGATGAAAGCGCTAGCGGGATTGACGAGCAGTACTTC
TRBJ2-2,TRBV4-3,.,TRBD2,CASSQTAGGSGELFF,TGCGCCAGCAGCCAAACAGCGGGAGGGTCCGGGGAGCTGTTTTTT
TRBJ2-2,TRBV7-8,many,.,CASSPGSSGELFF,TGTGCCAGCAGCCCAGGTTCAAGCGGGGAGCTGTTTTTT
TRBJ1-1,TRBV7-2,many,.,CASRSDRYLISNGMNTEAFF,TGTGCCAGCCGATCTGATCGCTACCTCATATCGAACGGTATGAACACTGAAGCTTTCTTT
TRBJ2-7,TRBV6-2/TRBV6-3,many,TRBD1,CASSYSRDSLSYEQYF,TGTGCCAGCAGTTATTCCCGGGACAGTCTCTCCTACGAGCAGTACTTC
TRBJ2-3,TRBV27,many,.,CASTSQFSTDTQYF,TGTGCCAGCACGTCACAGTTTAGCACAGATACGCAGTATTTT
TRBJ1-4,TRBV12-3/TRBV12-4,many,.,CASSLTLGSEKLFF,TGTGCCAGCAGTTTAACCCTAGGTAGTGAAAAACTGTTTTTT
TRBJ2-2,TRBV7-9,.,TRBD2,CASSIGLAGTGELFF,TGTGCCAGCAGCATCGGACTAGCGGGCACCGGGGAGCTGTTTTTT
TRBJ1-2,TRBV6-5,many,.,CASSYAPNYGYTF,TGTGCCAGCAGTTACGCACCTAACTATGGCTACACCTTC
TRBJ1-1,TRBV29-1,many,TRBD1,CSVHQGAWTEAFF,TGCAGCGTTCATCAGGGGGCCTGGACTGAAGCTTTCTTT
TRBJ2-4,TRBV9,.,.,CASSVDGSDDIQYF,TGTGCCAGCAGCGTAGATGGTAGCGATGACATTCAGTACTTC
TRBJ1-1,TRBV5-6,few,.,CASSLDPRGWVNTEAFF,TGTGCCAGCAGCTTGGACCCCCGGGGTTGGGTGAACACTGAAGCTTTCTTT
TRBJ2-7,TRBV3-1,many,.,CASSQDTLSGEQYF,TGTGCCAGCAGCCAAGATACCCTGTCAGGTGAGCAGTACTTC
TRBJ1-4,TRBV29-1,many,.,CSVWVSELFF,TGCAGCGTTTGGGTATCGGAACTGTTTTTT
TRBJ2-7,TRBV28,many,.,CASHPGNIHEQYF,TGTGCCAGTCACCCCGGAAATATCCACGAGCAGTACTTC